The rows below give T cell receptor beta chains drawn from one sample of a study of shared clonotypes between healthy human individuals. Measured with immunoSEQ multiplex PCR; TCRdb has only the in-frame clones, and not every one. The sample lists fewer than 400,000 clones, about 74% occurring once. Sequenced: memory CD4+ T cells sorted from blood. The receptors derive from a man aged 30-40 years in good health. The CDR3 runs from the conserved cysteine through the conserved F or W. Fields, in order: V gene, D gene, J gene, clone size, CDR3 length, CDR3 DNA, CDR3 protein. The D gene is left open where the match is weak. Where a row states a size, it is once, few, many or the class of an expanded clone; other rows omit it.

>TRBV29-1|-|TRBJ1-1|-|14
TGCAGCGTTCAGCGGGGCCGAGGGAACACTGAAGCTTTCTTT
CSVQRGRGNTEAFF
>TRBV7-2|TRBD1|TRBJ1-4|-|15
TGTGCCAGCAGCCCAGGGACAGCGGGAGGTGAAAAACTGTTTTTT
CASSPGTAGGEKLFF
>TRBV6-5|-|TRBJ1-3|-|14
TGTGCCAGCCAAACAGGACCCTCTGGAAACACCATATATTTT
CASQTGPSGNTIYF
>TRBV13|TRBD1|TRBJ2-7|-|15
TGTGCCAGCAGCTTGGGACAGCCGTATACCTACGAGCAGTACTTC
CASSLGQPYTYEQYF
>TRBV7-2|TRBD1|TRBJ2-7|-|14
TGTGCCAGCAGCTTGACAGGGGGGCCGGGGGAGCAGTACTTC
CASSLTGGPGEQYF
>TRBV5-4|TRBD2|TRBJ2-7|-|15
TGTGCCAGCAGCTTACGAACTAGCGGTTCCCTCGAGCAGTACTTC
CASSLRTSGSLEQYF
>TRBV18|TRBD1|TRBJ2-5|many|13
TGTGCCAGCTCACCAGGGGACAGAGAGACCCAGTACTTC
CASSPGDRETQYF
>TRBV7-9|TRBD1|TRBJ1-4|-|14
TGTGCCAGCAGCTCCGGGACAGGTGCAGTTGAACTGTTTTTT
CASSSGTGAVELFF
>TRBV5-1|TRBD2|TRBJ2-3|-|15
TGCGCCAGCAGCTTGTCCGCGGGAGAAGCAGATACGCAGTATTTT
CASSLSAGEADTQYF
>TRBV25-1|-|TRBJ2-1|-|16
TGTGCCAGCAGTGGGGACATCGGGGGGCCGAACAATGAGCAGTTCTTC
CASSGDIGGPNNEQFF
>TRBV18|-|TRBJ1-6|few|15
TGTGCCAGCTCACCAGGGGGGGGACTTTATTCACCCCTCCACTTT
CASSPGGGLYSPLHF
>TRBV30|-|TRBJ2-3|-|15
TGTGCCTGGAGTGTTGGCCTAACAGAAACAGATACGCAGTATTTT
CAWSVGLTETDTQYF
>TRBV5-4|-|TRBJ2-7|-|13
TGTGCCAGCAGCTTCGACGGCTCCTACGAGCAGTACTTC
CASSFDGSYEQYF
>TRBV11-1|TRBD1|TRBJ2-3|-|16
TGTGCCAGCAGCCTCGGGACAGGGACCGTCACAGATACGCAGTATTTT
CASSLGTGTVTDTQYF
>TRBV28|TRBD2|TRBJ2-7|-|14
TGTGCCAGCAGTGGGGGAGGGAGCTCCTACGAGCAGTACTTC
CASSGGGSSYEQYF
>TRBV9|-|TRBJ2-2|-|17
TGTGCCAGCAGCCCCGTAGGTCTGCACCTGAACACCGGGGAGCTGTTTTTT
CASSPVGLHLNTGELFF
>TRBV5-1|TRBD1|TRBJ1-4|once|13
TGCGCCAGCAGCGACAGGGGGAGGGAAAAACTGTTTTTT
CASSDRGREKLFF
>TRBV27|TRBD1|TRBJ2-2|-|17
TGTGCCAGCAGTCCATTCCATGGACAGGGGGGCACCGGGGAGCTGTTTTTT
CASSPFHGQGGTGELFF
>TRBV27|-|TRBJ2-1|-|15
TGTGCCAGCAGACCGGGACGCCCACCCTACAATGAGCAGTTCTTC
CASRPGRPPYNEQFF
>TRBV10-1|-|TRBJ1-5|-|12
TGCGCCAGCATTATCCAGGCCCAGCCCCAGCATTTT
CASIIQAQPQHF
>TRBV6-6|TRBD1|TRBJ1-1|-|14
TGTGCCAGCAGCCAGGGGGGGACGGGCACTGAAGCTTTCTTT
CASSQGGTGTEAFF
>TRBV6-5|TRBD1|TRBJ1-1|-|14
TGTGCCAGCAGGATAGACAGGGTCAACGGTGAAGCTTTCTTT
CASRIDRVNGEAFF
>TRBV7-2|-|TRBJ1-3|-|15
TGTGCCAGCAGCTTCACCGCAGGGGCGGGAAACACCATATATTTT
CASSFTAGAGNTIYF
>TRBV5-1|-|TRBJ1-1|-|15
TGCGCCAGCAGCTTGGGGTCAACGGGCCCCTCTGAAGCTTTCTTT
CASSLGSTGPSEAFF
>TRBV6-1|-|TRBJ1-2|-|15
TGTGCCAGCAGTGATAATCGTAGGGGAAGCTATGGCTACACCTTC
CASSDNRRGSYGYTF
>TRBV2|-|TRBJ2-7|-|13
TGTGCCAGCAAAAATCAGGTTACCTACGAGCAGTACTTC
CASKNQVTYEQYF
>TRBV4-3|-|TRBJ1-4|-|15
TGCGCCAGCAGCCCATGGATCAGGGGAGAGGAAAAACTGTTTTTT
CASSPWIRGEEKLFF
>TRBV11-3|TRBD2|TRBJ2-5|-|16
TGTGCCAGCAGCTTAAGTAGCGGGAGGGCCCGGGAGACCCAGTACTTC
CASSLSSGRARETQYF
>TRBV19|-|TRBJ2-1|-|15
TGTGCCAGTAGTATAGAGGGCCGACCAAACAATGAGCAGTTCTTC
CASSIEGRPNNEQFF
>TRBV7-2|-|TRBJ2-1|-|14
TGTGCCAGCAGCTACGCTAGTCTTGACAATGAGCAGTTCTTC
CASSYASLDNEQFF
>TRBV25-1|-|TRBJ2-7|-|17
TGTGCCAGCAGTGAAAATCCAGGACCTGGTGAATGGGACGAGCAGTACTTC
CASSENPGPGEWDEQYF
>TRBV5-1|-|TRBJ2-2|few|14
TGCGCCAGCAGCTTGGACGCGAACACCGGGGAGCTGTTTTTT
CASSLDANTGELFF
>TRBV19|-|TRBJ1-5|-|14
TGTGCCAGTAGTATCCAAGGAGGGAACCAGCCCCAGCATTTT
CASSIQGGNQPQHF
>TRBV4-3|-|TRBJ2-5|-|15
TGCGCCAGCAGCCAAGATTGGGAGCGTCGGGAGACCCAGTACTTC
CASSQDWERRETQYF
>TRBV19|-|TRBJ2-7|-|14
TGTGCCAGTAGTATAGATGGGAGGTTTTACGAGCAGTACTTC
CASSIDGRFYEQYF
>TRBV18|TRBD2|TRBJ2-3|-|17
TGTGCCAGCTCACCTTACCGCAGACTAGCCGGGGCAGATACGCAGTATTTT
CASSPYRRLAGADTQYF
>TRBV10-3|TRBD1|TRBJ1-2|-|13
TGTGCCCCAGGACCGGGACAGGTCTATGGCTACACCTTC
CAPGPGQVYGYTF
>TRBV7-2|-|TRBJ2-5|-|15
TGTGCCAGCAGCGTAGGGCTCCTAGTTCAGGAGACCCAGTACTTC
CASSVGLLVQETQYF
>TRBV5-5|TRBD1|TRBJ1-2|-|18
TGTGCCAGCAGCTTCCCAGGCCGGACGGGACAGGGGGTCTATGGCTACACCTTC
CASSFPGRTGQGVYGYTF
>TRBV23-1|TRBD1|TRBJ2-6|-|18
TGCGCCAGCAGTCAACCGGACAGGGGCAGCTCTGGGGCCAACGTCCTGACTTTC
CASSQPDRGSSGANVLTF
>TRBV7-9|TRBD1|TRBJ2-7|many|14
TGTGCCAGCAGCTTAACAGGGGTCCACTACGAGCAGTACTTC
CASSLTGVHYEQYF
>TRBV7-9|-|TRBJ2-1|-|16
TGTGCCAGCAGCTCTTCACTAGGACTATCCTACAATGAGCAGTTCTTC
CASSSSLGLSYNEQFF
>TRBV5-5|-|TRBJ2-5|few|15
TGTGCCAGCAGCTTGGTCGTCTACCCCCTAGAGACCCAGTACTTC
CASSLVVYPLETQYF
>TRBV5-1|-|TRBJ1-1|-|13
TGCGCCAGCAGCTTGGTAGGGGGGGCTGAAGCTTTCTTT
CASSLVGGAEAFF
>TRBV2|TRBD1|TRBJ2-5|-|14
TGTGCCAGCAGGACCGGGACAGGGCTCGAGACCCAGTACTTC
CASRTGTGLETQYF
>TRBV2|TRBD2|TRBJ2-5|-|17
TGTGCCAGCAGTGACGGACTAGCGGGACCCCGGGGGGAGACCCAGTACTTC
CASSDGLAGPRGETQYF
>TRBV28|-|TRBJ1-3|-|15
TGTGCCAGCAGACCTCAGGGCTACTCTGGAAACACCATATATTTT
CASRPQGYSGNTIYF
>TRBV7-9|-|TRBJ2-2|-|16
TGTGCCAGCAGCCTACCGGGACAGCGGGGGACCGGGGAGCTGTTTTTT
CASSLPGQRGTGELFF
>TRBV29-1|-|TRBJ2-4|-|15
TGCAGCGTTGAAGTACGACGGCTAGCCAAAAACATTCAGTACTTC
CSVEVRRLAKNIQYF
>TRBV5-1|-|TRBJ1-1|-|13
TGCGCCAGCAGCCCAAGTATAAACACTGAAGCTTTCTTT
CASSPSINTEAFF
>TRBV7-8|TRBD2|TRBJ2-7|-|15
TGTGCCAGCAGCCCCCTCAGGACTAGCTTCTACGAGCAGTACTTC
CASSPLRTSFYEQYF
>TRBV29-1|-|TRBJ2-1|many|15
TGCAGCGTTGATTCCGGGGTGGACGCCTACAATGAGCAGTTCTTC
CSVDSGVDAYNEQFF
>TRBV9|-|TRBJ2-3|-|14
TGTGCCAGCAGCGTAGTCGGGGGCCCAGATACGCAGTATTTT
CASSVVGGPDTQYF
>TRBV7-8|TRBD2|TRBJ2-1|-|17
TGTGCCAGCAGCTTTAGACCCGGGACTAGCGGGAATAATGAGCAGTTCTTC
CASSFRPGTSGNNEQFF
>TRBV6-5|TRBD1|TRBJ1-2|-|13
TGTGCCAGCAGTTACCGGACAGGCTATGGCTACACCTTC
CASSYRTGYGYTF
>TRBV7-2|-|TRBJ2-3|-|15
TGTGCCAGCAGCTTAGCCCTTGGGGGTACAGATACGCAGTATTTT
CASSLALGGTDTQYF
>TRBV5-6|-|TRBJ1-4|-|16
TGTGCCAGCAGCGTACAGGGCGTTCTACATAATGAAAAACTGTTTTTT
CASSVQGVLHNEKLFF
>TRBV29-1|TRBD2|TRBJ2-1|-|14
TGCAGCGTTGACGGGCTAGCGGTCTACAATGAGCAGTTCTTC
CSVDGLAVYNEQFF
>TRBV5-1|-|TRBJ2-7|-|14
TGCGCCAGCAGAATCGATGTCGGTACCTACGAGCAGTACTTC
CASRIDVGTYEQYF